Listed below are T cell receptor beta chains from one sample, sequenced in a study of blood T cell repertoires in COVID-19. Libraries were prepared by immunoSEQ multiplex PCR; TCRdb keeps only in-frame clonotypes and omits some of them. The top ten clones hold roughly 11% of a sample with about 19,000 clones, roughly 89% of them seen once. Material for sequencing was peripheral blood. These receptors were taken from a human donor in a cohort sampled during active COVID-19. CDR3s leave out the opening cysteine and the closing phenylalanine or tryptophan. The order of the fields is V gene, CDR3 protein.

v_gene: TRBV10-2
CDR3aa: ASTARDRVQTQY

v_gene: TRBV6-2/TRBV6-3
CDR3aa: ASSYSRTSGRARNEQF

v_gene: TRBV30
CDR3aa: AWMGQGGSPLH

v_gene: TRBV18
CDR3aa: ASSESGAGVGTDTQY

v_gene: TRBV10-3
CDR3aa: AISPQLEQGNEQF

v_gene: TRBV27
CDR3aa: ASRGLDRDETQY

v_gene: TRBV27
CDR3aa: ASSGTGGAGSTEAF

v_gene: TRBV6-6
CDR3aa: ASSQQGSNEKLF

v_gene: TRBV7-9
CDR3aa: ASSSGDNSPLH

v_gene: TRBV19
CDR3aa: ASSIRGGEETQY

v_gene: TRBV6-2/TRBV6-3
CDR3aa: ASSHQDTQY

v_gene: TRBV9
CDR3aa: ASSVGAAPTSGNTIY

v_gene: TRBV6-5
CDR3aa: ASSYSGQDTGELF